This T cell receptor (beta chain) was documented in a study of blood T cell repertoires in COVID-19. Across the whole study: Italy, Spain and the United States were the sources of the convalescent and acute COVID-19 samples. The analysed material was cDNA or gDNA that came from T cells, B-cell-depleted T cells, or PBMCs.

In the original processing: Amplification of reference gene primers provided the estimated nucleated cell counts. Sequencing was performed with immunoSEQ multiplex PCR; in TCRdb, only in-frame clones are kept and a portion is missing. V and J calls and clone size come straight from that table; D and trimming were deduced from the DNA. The sample lists tens of thousands of clones, roughly four fifths occurring once. Sequencing was done on a sample of peripheral blood. The clonotype comes from a human donor in a cohort sampled during active COVID-19.

CDR3 amino acids: CASSLDLGVGTEAFF. The DNA for the CDR3 is TGTGCCAGCAGCTTAGATCTAGGGGTGGGCACTGAAGCTTTCTTT. This chain uses TRBV11-3 with TRBJ1-1; D is possibly TRBD1 (5 bases). V was clipped by 0 bases and J by 4 bases, with 12 bases between them. Germline CDR1 reads SGHNT; CDR2 reads YENEEA. The CDR3 length is 15 residues.